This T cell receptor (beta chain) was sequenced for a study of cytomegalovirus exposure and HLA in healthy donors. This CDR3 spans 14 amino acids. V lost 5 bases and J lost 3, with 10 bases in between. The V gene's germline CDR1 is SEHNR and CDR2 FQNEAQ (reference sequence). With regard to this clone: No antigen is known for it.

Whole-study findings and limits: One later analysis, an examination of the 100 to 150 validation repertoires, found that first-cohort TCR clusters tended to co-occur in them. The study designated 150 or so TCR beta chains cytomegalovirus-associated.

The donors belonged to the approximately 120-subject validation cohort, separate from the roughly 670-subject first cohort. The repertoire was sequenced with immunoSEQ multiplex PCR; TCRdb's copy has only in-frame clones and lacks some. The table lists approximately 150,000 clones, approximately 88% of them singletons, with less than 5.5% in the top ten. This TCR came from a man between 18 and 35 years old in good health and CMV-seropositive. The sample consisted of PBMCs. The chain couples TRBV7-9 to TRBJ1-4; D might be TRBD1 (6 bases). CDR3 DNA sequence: TGTGCCAGCAGCGACAGGTTTTCTAATGAAAAACTGTTTTTT. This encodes CASSDRFSNEKLFF.